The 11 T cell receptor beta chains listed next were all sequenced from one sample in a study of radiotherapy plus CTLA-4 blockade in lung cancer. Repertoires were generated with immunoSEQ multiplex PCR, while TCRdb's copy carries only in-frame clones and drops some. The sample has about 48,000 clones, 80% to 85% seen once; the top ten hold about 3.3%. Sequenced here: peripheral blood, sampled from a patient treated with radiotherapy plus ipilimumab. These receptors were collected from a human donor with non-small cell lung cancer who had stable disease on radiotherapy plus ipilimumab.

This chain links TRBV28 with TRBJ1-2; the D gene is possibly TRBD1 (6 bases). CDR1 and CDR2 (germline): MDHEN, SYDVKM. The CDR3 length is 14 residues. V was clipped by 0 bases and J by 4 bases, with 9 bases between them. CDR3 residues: CASSLWQGSYGYTF. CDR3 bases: TGTGCCAGCAGTTTATGGCAGGGGAGCTATGGCTACACCTTC.

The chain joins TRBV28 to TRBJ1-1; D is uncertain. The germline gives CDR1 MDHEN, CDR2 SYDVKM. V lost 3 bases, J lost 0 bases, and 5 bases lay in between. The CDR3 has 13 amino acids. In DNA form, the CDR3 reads TGTGCCAGCAGTTTTAGTATGAACACTGAAGCTTTCTTT. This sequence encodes CASSFSMNTEAFF. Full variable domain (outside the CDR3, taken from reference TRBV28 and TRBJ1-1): DVKVTQSSRYLVKRTGEKVFLECVQDMDHENMFWYRQDPGLGLRLIYFSYDVKMKEKGDIPEGYSVSREKKERFSLILESASTNQTSMYLCASSFSMNTEAFFGQGTRLTVV.

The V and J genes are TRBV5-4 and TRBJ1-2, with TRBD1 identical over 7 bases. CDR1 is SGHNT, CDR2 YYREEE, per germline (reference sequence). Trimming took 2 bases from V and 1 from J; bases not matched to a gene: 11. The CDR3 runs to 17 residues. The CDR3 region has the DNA TGTGCCAGCAGCTTATTGTTTGGGACAGCATATAACTATGGCTACACCTTC. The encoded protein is CASSLLFGTAYNYGYTF.

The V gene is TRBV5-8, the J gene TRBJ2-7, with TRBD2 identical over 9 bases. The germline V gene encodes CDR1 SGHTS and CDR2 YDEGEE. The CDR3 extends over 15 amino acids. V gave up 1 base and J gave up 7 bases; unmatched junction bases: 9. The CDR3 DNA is TGTGCCAGCAGCTTGTACGCGGGAGGGCCGGGTGAGCAGTACTTC. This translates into CASSLYAGGPGEQYF.

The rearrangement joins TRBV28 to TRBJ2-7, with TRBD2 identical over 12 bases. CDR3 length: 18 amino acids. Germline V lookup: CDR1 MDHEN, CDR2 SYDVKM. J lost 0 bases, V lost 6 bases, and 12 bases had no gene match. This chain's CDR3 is CASSLILGLAGISYEQYF. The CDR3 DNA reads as TGTGCCAGCAGCCTCATTTTGGGACTAGCGGGTATCTCCTACGAGCAGTACTTC.

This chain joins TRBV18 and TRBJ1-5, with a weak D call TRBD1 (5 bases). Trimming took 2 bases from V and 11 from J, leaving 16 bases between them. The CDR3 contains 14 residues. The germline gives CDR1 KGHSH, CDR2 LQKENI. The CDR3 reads CASSPERGRNTQHF. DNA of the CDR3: TGTGCCAGCTCACCAGAGCGGGGGAGAAATACCCAGCATTTT.

CDR3 residues: CASSLGRLGYGYTF. Written as DNA, the CDR3 is TGTGCCAGCAGCTTGGGTCGCCTAGGTTATGGCTACACCTTC. This sequence joins TRBV7-9 and TRBJ1-2; the D is unclear. This CDR3 is 14 amino acids long. Trimming left V 3 bases short and J 5 bases short, with 13 bases between. Germline assignment: CDR1 SEHNR and CDR2 FQNEAQ (reference sequence).

CDR3 nucleotide sequence: TGTGCCAGCAGCCGCTTGTTGCGAGGGACAGATACGCAGTATTTT. It codes for CASSRLLRGTDTQYF. The chain has TRBV11-2 and TRBJ2-3; perhaps TRBD2 as D (5 bases). CDR1 is SGHAT and CDR2 is FQNNGV in the germline V gene. The CDR3 is 15 residues long. V dropped 5 bases and J dropped 3 bases, with 15 bases sitting between them.

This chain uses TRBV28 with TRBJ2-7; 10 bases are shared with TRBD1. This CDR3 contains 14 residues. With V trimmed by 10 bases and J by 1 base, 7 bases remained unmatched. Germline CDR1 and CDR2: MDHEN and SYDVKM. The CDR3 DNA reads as TGTGCCACTTTCGGGACAGGGGATTCCTACGAGCAGTACTTC. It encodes CATFGTGDSYEQYF.

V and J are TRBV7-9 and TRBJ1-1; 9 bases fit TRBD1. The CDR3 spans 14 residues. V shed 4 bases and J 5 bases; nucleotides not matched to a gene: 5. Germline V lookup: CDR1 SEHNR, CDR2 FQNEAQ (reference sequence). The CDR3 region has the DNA TGTGCCAGCAGCTCACAGGGGGCGTGGACTGAAGCTTTCTTT. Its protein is CASSSQGAWTEAFF.

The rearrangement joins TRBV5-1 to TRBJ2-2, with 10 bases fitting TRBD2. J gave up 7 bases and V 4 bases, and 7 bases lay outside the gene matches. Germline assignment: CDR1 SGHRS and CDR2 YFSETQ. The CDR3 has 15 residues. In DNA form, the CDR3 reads TGCGCCAGCAGCACCCTAGCGGGAGAGGGCGGGGAGCTGTTTTTT. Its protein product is CASSTLAGEGGELFF.